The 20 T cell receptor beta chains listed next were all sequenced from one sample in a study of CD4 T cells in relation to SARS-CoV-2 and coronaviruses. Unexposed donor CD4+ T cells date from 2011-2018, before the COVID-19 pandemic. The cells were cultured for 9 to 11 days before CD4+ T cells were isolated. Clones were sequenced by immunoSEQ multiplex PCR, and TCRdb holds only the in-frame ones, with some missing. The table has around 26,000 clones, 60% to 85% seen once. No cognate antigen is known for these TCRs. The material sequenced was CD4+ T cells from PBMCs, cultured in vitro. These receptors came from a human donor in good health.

DNA of the CDR3: TGTGCCACTAACCCTTTGAGGGCTGATGGGACAGATACGCAGTATTTT. This sequence encodes CATNPLRADGTDTQYF. This chain connects TRBV19 to TRBJ2-3, with a possible D match to TRBD2 (5 bases). The CDR3 contains 16 residues. The germline gives CDR1 LNHDA, CDR2 SQIVND (reference sequence). V lost 10 bases and J 3 bases, leaving 23 bases between the germline ends.

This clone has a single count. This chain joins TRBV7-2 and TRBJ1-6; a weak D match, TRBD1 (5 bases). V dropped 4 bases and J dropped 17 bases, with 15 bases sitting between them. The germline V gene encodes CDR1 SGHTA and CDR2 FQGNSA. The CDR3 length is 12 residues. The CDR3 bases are TGTGCCAGCAGCTCACTACAGCAGACAGTCCACTTT. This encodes CASSSLQQTVHF.

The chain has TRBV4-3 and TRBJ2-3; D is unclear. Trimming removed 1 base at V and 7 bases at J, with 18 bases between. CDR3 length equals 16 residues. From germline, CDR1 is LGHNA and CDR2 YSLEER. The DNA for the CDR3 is TGCGCCAGCAGCCAAGGCACTGGGGTCGGTACCTATACGCAGTATTTT. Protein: CASSQGTGVGTYTQYF.

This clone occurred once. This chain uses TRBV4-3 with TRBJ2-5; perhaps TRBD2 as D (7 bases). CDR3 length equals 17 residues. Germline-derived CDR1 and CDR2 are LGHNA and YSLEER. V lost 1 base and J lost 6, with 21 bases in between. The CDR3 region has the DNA TGCGCCAGCAGCCAAGGAGGTGTGACGGGGGGCGGACAGACCCAGTACTTC. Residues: CASSQGGVTGGGQTQYF.

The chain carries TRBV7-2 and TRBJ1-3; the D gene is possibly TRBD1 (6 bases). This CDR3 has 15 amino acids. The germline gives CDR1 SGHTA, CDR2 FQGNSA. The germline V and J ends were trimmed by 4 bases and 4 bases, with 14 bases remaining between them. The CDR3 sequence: CASSSAGTLGNTIYF. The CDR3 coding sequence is TGTGCCAGCAGCTCCGCCGGGACACTAGGAAACACCATATATTTT.

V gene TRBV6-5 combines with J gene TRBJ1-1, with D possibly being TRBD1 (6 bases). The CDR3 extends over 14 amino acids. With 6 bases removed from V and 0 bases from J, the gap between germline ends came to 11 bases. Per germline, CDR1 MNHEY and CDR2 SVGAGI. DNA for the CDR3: TGTGCCAGCAGGACAGGCCTCATGAACACTGAAGCTTTCTTT. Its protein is CASRTGLMNTEAFF.

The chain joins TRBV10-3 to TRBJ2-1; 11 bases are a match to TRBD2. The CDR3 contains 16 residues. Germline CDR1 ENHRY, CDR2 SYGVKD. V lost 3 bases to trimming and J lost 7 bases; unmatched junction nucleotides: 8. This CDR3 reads CAISDSGTSGKNEQFF. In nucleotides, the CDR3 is TGTGCCATCAGTGACAGCGGGACTAGCGGAAAAAATGAGCAGTTCTTC.

CDR3 loop: CASSLGRNSGNTIYF. The CDR3 bases are TGCGCCAGCAGCTTGGGGAGGAACTCTGGAAACACCATATATTTT. V usage is TRBV5-1 and J usage is TRBJ1-3; D not certain. The germline V gene has CDR1 SGHRS and CDR2 YFSETQ. Trimming took 0 bases from V and 0 from J, leaving 7 bases between them. This CDR3 spans 15 amino acids.

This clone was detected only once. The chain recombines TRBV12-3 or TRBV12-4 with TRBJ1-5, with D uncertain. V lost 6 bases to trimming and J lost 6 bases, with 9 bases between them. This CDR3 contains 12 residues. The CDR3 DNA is TGTGCCAGCAGCAAGTTCCGTCAGCCCCAGCATTTT. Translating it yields CASSKFRQPQHF.

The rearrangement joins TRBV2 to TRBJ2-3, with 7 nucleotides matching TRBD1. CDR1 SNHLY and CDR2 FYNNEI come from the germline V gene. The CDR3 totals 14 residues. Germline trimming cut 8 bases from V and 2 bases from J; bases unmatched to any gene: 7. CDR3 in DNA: TGTGCCAGCCTCCGGGACAGAAACACAGATACGCAGTATTTT. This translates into CASLRDRNTDTQYF.

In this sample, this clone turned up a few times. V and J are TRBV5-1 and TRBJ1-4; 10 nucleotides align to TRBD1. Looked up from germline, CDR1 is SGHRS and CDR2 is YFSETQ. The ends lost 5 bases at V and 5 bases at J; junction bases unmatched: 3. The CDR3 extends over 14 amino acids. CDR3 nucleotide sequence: TGCGCCAGCAGGCAGACAGGGGGCAATGAAAAACTGTTTTTT. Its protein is CASRQTGGNEKLFF.

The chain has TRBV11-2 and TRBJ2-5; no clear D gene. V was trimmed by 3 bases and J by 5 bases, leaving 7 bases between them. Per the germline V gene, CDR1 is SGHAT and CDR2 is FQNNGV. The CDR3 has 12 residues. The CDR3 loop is CASSLMVETQYF. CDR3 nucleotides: TGTGCCAGCAGCTTGATGGTGGAGACCCAGTACTTC.

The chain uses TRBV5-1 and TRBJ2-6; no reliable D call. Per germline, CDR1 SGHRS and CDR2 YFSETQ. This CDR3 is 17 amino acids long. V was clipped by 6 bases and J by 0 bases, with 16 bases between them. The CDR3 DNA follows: TGCGCCAGCAACTATTGGCCGCGGTCCTCTGGGGCCAACGTCCTGACTTTC. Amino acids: CASNYWPRSSGANVLTF.

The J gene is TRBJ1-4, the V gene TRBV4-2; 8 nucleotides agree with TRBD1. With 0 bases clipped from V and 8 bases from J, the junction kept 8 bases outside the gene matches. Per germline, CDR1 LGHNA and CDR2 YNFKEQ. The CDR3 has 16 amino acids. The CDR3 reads CASSQDQTGVREKLFF. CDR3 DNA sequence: TGTGCCAGCAGCCAAGATCAGACAGGGGTTCGGGAAAAACTGTTTTTT.

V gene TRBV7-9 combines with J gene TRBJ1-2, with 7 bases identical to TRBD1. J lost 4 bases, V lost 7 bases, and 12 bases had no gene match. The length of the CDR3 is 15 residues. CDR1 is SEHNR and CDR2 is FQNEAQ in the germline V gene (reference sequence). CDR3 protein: CASTPRGGDSYGYTF. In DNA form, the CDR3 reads TGTGCCAGCACCCCACGGGGGGGGGACAGCTATGGCTACACCTTC.

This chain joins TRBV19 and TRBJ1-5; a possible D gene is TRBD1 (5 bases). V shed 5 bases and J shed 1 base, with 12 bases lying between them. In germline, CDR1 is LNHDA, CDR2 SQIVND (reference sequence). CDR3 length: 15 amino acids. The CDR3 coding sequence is TGTGCCAGTAGTTCTGGGGGACCGAGCAATCAGCCCCAGCATTTT. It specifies CASSSGGPSNQPQHF.

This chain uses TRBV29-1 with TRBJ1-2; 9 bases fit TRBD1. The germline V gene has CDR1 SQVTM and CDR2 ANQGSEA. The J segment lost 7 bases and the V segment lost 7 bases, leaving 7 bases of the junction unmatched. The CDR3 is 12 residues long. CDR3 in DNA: TGCAGCGCCGTCGACAGGGGGGCTGGCTACACCTTC. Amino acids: CSAVDRGAGYTF.

The DNA for the CDR3 is TGCGCCAGCAGCTCCGCCGCCATGGGGGGAGCTAACTATGGCTACACCTTC. It is translated as CASSSAAMGGANYGYTF. V and J are TRBV5-1 and TRBJ1-2; tentative D call: TRBD1 (5 bases). V was shortened by 3 bases and J by 0 bases, with 18 bases between the two germline ends. Germline values: CDR1 SGHRS, CDR2 YFSETQ. The CDR3 spans 17 residues.

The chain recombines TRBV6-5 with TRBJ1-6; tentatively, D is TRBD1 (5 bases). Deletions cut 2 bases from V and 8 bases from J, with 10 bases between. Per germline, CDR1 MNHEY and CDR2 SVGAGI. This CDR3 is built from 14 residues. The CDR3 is CASSYGARHSPLHF. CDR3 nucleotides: TGTGCCAGCAGTTACGGGGCCCGACATTCACCCCTCCACTTT.

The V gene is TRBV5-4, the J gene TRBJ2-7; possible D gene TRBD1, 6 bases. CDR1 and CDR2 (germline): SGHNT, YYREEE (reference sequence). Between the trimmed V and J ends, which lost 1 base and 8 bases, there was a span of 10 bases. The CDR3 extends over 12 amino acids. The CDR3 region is CASSLLGTKQYF. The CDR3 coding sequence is TGTGCCAGCAGCTTGCTGGGGACAAAGCAGTACTTC.